This is a list of T cell receptor beta chains from one sample in a study of blood T cells in healthy people across ages. One entry per CDR3 protein results from TCRdb running MiXCR on the 5' RACE reads. The sample lists 800,000 to 1,000,000 distinct CDR3 sequences, around 48% seen once, with roughly 12% in the top ten. Sequencing was performed on blood. These receptors were obtained from a man between 25 and 39 years old in good health. Both conserved end residues are part of each CDR3. Each record gives: J gene, clone size, D gene, V gene, CDR3 protein, CDR3 DNA. The D gene is left open where the match is weak. Where a row states a size, it is once, few, many or the class of an expanded clone; other rows omit it.

j_gene: TRBJ1-4; abundance: -; d_gene: -; v_gene: TRBV20-1; CDR3aa: CSARALGLNRGEKLFF; CDR3nt: TGCAGTGCTAGAGCGTTGGGACTCAACCGGGGTGAAAAACTGTTTTTT
j_gene: TRBJ1-5; abundance: -; d_gene: -; v_gene: TRBV5-6; CDR3aa: CASSFWTRLSNQPQHF; CDR3nt: TGTGCCAGCAGCTTCTGGACCCGTTTAAGCAATCAGCCCCAGCATTTT
j_gene: TRBJ2-1; abundance: -; d_gene: TRBD2; v_gene: TRBV20-1; CDR3aa: CSASPSGGLYNEQFF; CDR3nt: TGCAGTGCGAGCCCTAGCGGGGGGCTTTACAATGAGCAGTTCTTC
j_gene: TRBJ2-3; abundance: -; d_gene: -; v_gene: TRBV12-3/TRBV12-4; CDR3aa: CASTLGAGAHTDTQYF; CDR3nt: TGTGCCAGCACCCTAGGGGCGGGGGCCCACACAGATACGCAGTATTTT
j_gene: TRBJ2-3; abundance: -; d_gene: TRBD2; v_gene: TRBV6-6; CDR3aa: CARSYPSGESTDTEYF; CDR3nt: TGTGCCAGAAGTTACCCAAGCGGGGAAAGCACAGATACGGAGTATTTT
j_gene: TRBJ2-1; abundance: -; d_gene: -; v_gene: TRBV4-3; CDR3aa: CASSQAGGGEEQFF; CDR3nt: TGCGCCAGCAGCCAAGCCGGAGGGGGGGAGGAGCAGTTCTTC
j_gene: TRBJ1-5; abundance: few; d_gene: -; v_gene: TRBV28; CDR3aa: CASTPAADNQPQHF; CDR3nt: TGTGCCAGCACTCCAGCGGCGGATAATCAGCCCCAGCATTTT
j_gene: TRBJ1-6; abundance: -; d_gene: -; v_gene: TRBV14; CDR3aa: CASSHKSSYNSPLHF; CDR3nt: TGTGCCAGCAGCCATAAGAGCTCCTATAATTCACCCCTCCACTTT
j_gene: TRBJ2-5; abundance: few; d_gene: TRBD1; v_gene: TRBV29-1; CDR3aa: CSVGQGVAETQYF; CDR3nt: TGCAGCGTCGGACAGGGGGTTGCAGAGACCCAGTACTTC
j_gene: TRBJ2-7; abundance: -; d_gene: -; v_gene: TRBV7-6; CDR3aa: CASSPDTGSYEQYF; CDR3nt: TGTGCCAGCAGCCCAGACACGGGCTCCTACGAGCAGTACTTC
j_gene: TRBJ2-2; abundance: -; d_gene: -; v_gene: TRBV6-4; CDR3aa: CASSDRGNTGELFF; CDR3nt: TGTGCCAGCAGTGACAGGGGGAACACCGGGGAGCTGTTTTTT
j_gene: TRBJ2-5; abundance: -; d_gene: -; v_gene: TRBV7-9; CDR3aa: CASSNLRGPIEQYF; CDR3nt: TGTGCCAGCAGCAACCTCAGGGGCCCCATTGAGCAGTACTTC
j_gene: TRBJ1-1; abundance: few; d_gene: -; v_gene: TRBV11-3; CDR3aa: CASKETGPNTEAFF; CDR3nt: TGTGCCAGCAAAGAGACAGGACCGAACACTGAAGCTTTCTTT
j_gene: TRBJ2-7; abundance: few; d_gene: -; v_gene: TRBV12-3/TRBV12-4; CDR3aa: CASSFLGVTYEQYF; CDR3nt: TGTGCCAGCAGTTTTCTAGGGGTGACCTACGAGCAGTACTTC
j_gene: TRBJ1-5; abundance: few; d_gene: -; v_gene: TRBV4-1; CDR3aa: CASSQDRARQPQHF; CDR3nt: TGCGCCAGCAGCCAAGACAGGGCTCGACAGCCCCAGCATTTT
j_gene: TRBJ2-7; abundance: -; d_gene: TRBD1; v_gene: TRBV6-2/TRBV6-3; CDR3aa: CASSYVPGQGTRTYEQYF; CDR3nt: TGTGCCAGCAGTTACGTCCCGGGACAGGGCACGAGGACTTACGAGCAGTACTTC
j_gene: TRBJ2-3; abundance: -; d_gene: TRBD1; v_gene: TRBV27; CDR3aa: CASHPQGPDTQYF; CDR3nt: TGTGCCAGCCATCCACAGGGGCCAGATACGCAGTATTTT
j_gene: TRBJ1-1; abundance: once; d_gene: -; v_gene: TRBV29-1; CDR3aa: CSVEDHMNTEAFF; CDR3nt: TGCAGCGTTGAAGATCACATGAACACTGAAGCTTTCTTT
j_gene: TRBJ1-5; abundance: few; d_gene: TRBD1; v_gene: TRBV7-8; CDR3aa: CASSGQASNQPQHF; CDR3nt: TGTGCCAGCAGTGGACAGGCAAGCAATCAGCCCCAGCATTTT
j_gene: TRBJ2-1; abundance: -; d_gene: TRBD2; v_gene: TRBV7-9; CDR3aa: CASSLLRAGGRSYDEQFF; CDR3nt: TGTGCCAGCAGCTTATTAAGGGCGGGGGGGCGATCCTACGATGAGCAGTTCTTC
j_gene: TRBJ2-1; abundance: -; d_gene: -; v_gene: TRBV4-3; CDR3aa: CASSQDGTKYYEQFF; CDR3nt: TGCGCCAGCAGCCAAGATGGGACAAAGTACTACGAGCAGTTCTTC
j_gene: TRBJ2-1; abundance: once; d_gene: -; v_gene: TRBV29-1; CDR3aa: CSAARDVYNEQFF; CDR3nt: TGCAGCGCTGCACGGGATGTCTACAATGAGCAGTTCTTC
j_gene: TRBJ2-1; abundance: -; d_gene: -; v_gene: TRBV3-1; CDR3aa: CASKEGNLYYNEQFF; CDR3nt: TGTGCCAGCAAAGAGGGGAACCTTTACTACAATGAGCAGTTCTTC
j_gene: TRBJ1-2; abundance: -; d_gene: -; v_gene: TRBV2; CDR3aa: CASSQMRQGHLDGYTF; CDR3nt: TGTGCCAGCAGCCAAATGAGGCAGGGACACTTAGATGGCTACACCTTC
j_gene: TRBJ1-2; abundance: -; d_gene: -; v_gene: TRBV5-8; CDR3aa: CASSLATGVNYGYTF; CDR3nt: TGTGCCAGCAGCTTGGCCACAGGCGTTAACTATGGCTACACCTTC
j_gene: TRBJ2-1; abundance: -; d_gene: TRBD2; v_gene: TRBV6-5; CDR3aa: CASSQLAESPNEQFF; CDR3nt: TGTGCCAGCAGTCAACTAGCGGAGTCTCCTAATGAGCAGTTCTTC
j_gene: TRBJ1-1; abundance: -; d_gene: TRBD1; v_gene: TRBV20-1; CDR3aa: CSARDRTGMGTEAFF; CDR3nt: TGCAGTGCTAGAGATAGGACAGGGATGGGGACTGAAGCTTTCTTT
j_gene: TRBJ1-6; abundance: -; d_gene: TRBD1; v_gene: TRBV24-1; CDR3aa: CATSDPGQASTNSPLHF; CDR3nt: TGTGCCACCAGTGATCCGGGACAGGCGTCGACTAATTCACCCCTCCACTTT
j_gene: TRBJ2-1; abundance: -; d_gene: -; v_gene: TRBV10-3; CDR3aa: CAISDRDEDEQFF; CDR3nt: TGTGCCATCAGCGATAGGGACGAAGATGAGCAGTTCTTC
j_gene: TRBJ1-4; abundance: -; d_gene: -; v_gene: TRBV29-1; CDR3aa: CSVVVGTVRTNEKLFF; CDR3nt: TGCAGCGTTGTGGTGGGGACGGTTCGAACTAATGAAAAACTGTTTTTT
j_gene: TRBJ2-1; abundance: few; d_gene: -; v_gene: TRBV7-2; CDR3aa: CASSRSGPGLDEQFF; CDR3nt: TGTGCCAGCAGCAGGAGCGGGCCTGGTTTAGATGAGCAGTTCTTC
j_gene: TRBJ1-1; abundance: few; d_gene: -; v_gene: TRBV4-2; CDR3aa: CASSQDLGRVSGNTEAFF; CDR3nt: TGTGCCAGCAGCCAAGATTTGGGGCGGGTAAGTGGGAACACTGAAGCTTTCTTT
j_gene: TRBJ1-1; abundance: few; d_gene: -; v_gene: TRBV12-3/TRBV12-4; CDR3aa: CASSSGAAGPKAFF; CDR3nt: TGTGCCAGCAGTTCCGGGGCGGCAGGGCCGAAAGCTTTCTTT
j_gene: TRBJ1-2; abundance: many; d_gene: -; v_gene: TRBV4-1; CDR3aa: CASALRANHGYTF; CDR3nt: TGCGCCAGCGCCCTCCGGGCGAATCATGGCTACACCTTC
j_gene: TRBJ1-3; abundance: -; d_gene: -; v_gene: TRBV20-1; CDR3aa: CSAPERSSGNTIYF; CDR3nt: TGCAGTGCCCCCGAGAGAAGCTCTGGAAACACCATATATTTT
j_gene: TRBJ2-5; abundance: -; d_gene: -; v_gene: TRBV6-6; CDR3aa: CASSHRSPHQETQYF; CDR3nt: TGTGCCAGCAGTCACCGTAGTCCTCACCAAGAGACCCAGTACTTC
j_gene: TRBJ2-7; abundance: few; d_gene: -; v_gene: TRBV9; CDR3aa: CASTPGGQGIYEQYF; CDR3nt: TGTGCCAGCACCCCGGGAGGTCAGGGGATCTACGAGCAGTACTTC
j_gene: TRBJ2-7; abundance: -; d_gene: TRBD2; v_gene: TRBV20-1; CDR3aa: CSAFLAGVSYEQYF; CDR3nt: TGCAGTGCTTTCCTAGCGGGGGTCTCCTACGAGCAGTACTTC
j_gene: TRBJ2-1; abundance: few; d_gene: TRBD1; v_gene: TRBV12-5; CDR3aa: CASGLVLGQPYNEQFF; CDR3nt: TGTGCTAGTGGTTTGGTACTGGGACAGCCCTACAATGAGCAGTTCTTC
j_gene: TRBJ2-5; abundance: few; d_gene: -; v_gene: TRBV3-1; CDR3aa: CASSPGELNMETQYF; CDR3nt: TGTGCCAGCAGCCCCGGGGAGCTTAACATGGAGACCCAGTACTTC
j_gene: TRBJ1-5; abundance: -; d_gene: -; v_gene: TRBV10-3; CDR3aa: CAIRKTGDYQPQHF; CDR3nt: TGTGCCATCAGGAAGACGGGGGATTATCAGCCCCAGCATTTT
j_gene: TRBJ1-5; abundance: few; d_gene: -; v_gene: TRBV27; CDR3aa: CASSLRDGHNQPQHF; CDR3nt: TGTGCCAGCAGTTTGAGGGACGGACACAATCAGCCCCAGCATTTT
j_gene: TRBJ2-5; abundance: -; d_gene: -; v_gene: TRBV6-1; CDR3aa: CASSGPYQETQYF; CDR3nt: TGTGCCAGCAGTGGACCGTACCAAGAGACCCAGTACTTC
j_gene: TRBJ2-7; abundance: few; d_gene: -; v_gene: TRBV28; CDR3aa: CASSLKEQYF; CDR3nt: TGTGCCAGCAGTTTAAAGGAGCAGTACTTC
j_gene: TRBJ2-7; abundance: -; d_gene: -; v_gene: TRBV4-1; CDR3aa: CASSQGPEIYYEQYF; CDR3nt: TGCGCCAGCAGCCAAGGCCCAGAGATCTACTACGAGCAGTACTTC
j_gene: TRBJ1-6; abundance: -; d_gene: TRBD1; v_gene: TRBV28; CDR3aa: CANSTGVASPLHF; CDR3nt: TGTGCCAACTCGACAGGGGTGGCCTCACCCCTCCACTTT
j_gene: TRBJ2-1; abundance: few; d_gene: TRBD2; v_gene: TRBV29-1; CDR3aa: CSVQVAGYNEQFF; CDR3nt: TGCAGCGTTCAAGTAGCGGGCTACAATGAGCAGTTCTTC
j_gene: TRBJ2-1; abundance: few; d_gene: -; v_gene: TRBV4-3; CDR3aa: CASSQDIGNEQFF; CDR3nt: TGCGCCAGCAGCCAAGATATAGGGAATGAGCAGTTCTTC